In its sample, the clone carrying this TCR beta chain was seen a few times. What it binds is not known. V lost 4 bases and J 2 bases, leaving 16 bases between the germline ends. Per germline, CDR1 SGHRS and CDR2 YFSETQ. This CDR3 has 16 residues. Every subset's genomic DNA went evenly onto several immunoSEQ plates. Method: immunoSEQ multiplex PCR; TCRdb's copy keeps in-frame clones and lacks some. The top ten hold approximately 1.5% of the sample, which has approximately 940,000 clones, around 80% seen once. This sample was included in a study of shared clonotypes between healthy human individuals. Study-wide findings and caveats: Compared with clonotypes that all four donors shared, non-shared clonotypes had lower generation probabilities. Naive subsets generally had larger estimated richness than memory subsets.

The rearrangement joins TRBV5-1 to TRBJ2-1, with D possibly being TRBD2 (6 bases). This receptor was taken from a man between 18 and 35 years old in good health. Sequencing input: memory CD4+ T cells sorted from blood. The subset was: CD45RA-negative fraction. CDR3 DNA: TGCGCCAGCAGCCCCCTCTCCGGGAGCGCCTACAATGAGCAGTTCTTC. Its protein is CASSPLSGSAYNEQFF.